This TCR beta chain was recovered during a study of blood T cell repertoires in COVID-19 (dated by TCRdb to 2018 to 2020). Turning to the overall study: The collaborator samples originated in the United States, Italy and Spain and spanned the acute and convalescent phases of COVID-19. A de-identified subject ID, COVID-19 status, age in years and sex were almost always included in the sample metadata. HLA class I and class II types, where available, came from metadata supplied by the sample provider rather than from assay-based typing. The samples were drawn from two sources: the first 160 participants of the ongoing ImmuneRACE study, and about 1,300 subjects contributed by 6 global collaborators. The dataset comprised deeply sampled blood TCRbeta repertoires from subjects exposed to, actively infected with, or recovered from COVID-19. The material from the prospective study consisted of cDNA or gDNA derived from T cells, B-cell-depleted T cells, or PBMCs. The repertoires were released in a freely available public database intended as a resource for research on the immune response to SARS-CoV-2. Study-level results and caveats: Clinical and demographic metadata were provided uncurated, with the amount varying by source and participant.

TCRbeta CDR3 regions were amplified from genomic DNA using the immunoSEQ Assay, a bias-controlled multiplex PCR. From the authors' description of their analysis: The number of nucleated cells in each sample was estimated from the amplification of reference gene primers within the assay. To quantify the absolute abundance of each unique TCRbeta CDR3 rearrangement, sequence reads were collapsed and filtered. For each sample, productive Simpson clonality was calculated as the square root of Simpson's diversity index across productive rearrangements. Drawn from immuneACCESS, this table holds only the in-frame rearrangements with V and J called that TCRdb kept. Clones are partly lost; checked studies trace under half to an unresolved V gene and leave the rest unexplained. Clonal size and the V and J genes are those of that table, whereas D and trimming came from the DNA. The sample records about 51,000 clones, over 75% of which are singletons. The ten largest clonotypes hold 6.5% to 8% of the sample.

The trim is 1 base for V and 6 bases for J, with a gap of 15 bases between the germline ends. From the cysteine through the phenylalanine, the CDR3 covers 15 amino acids. Only the CDR3 region is kept as DNA, spanning 45 bases read in frame from base 1. The germline V gene supplies CDR1 LGHNA and CDR2 YSLEER. For this clone: The target of this receptor is not known. Per-base quality was not reported, and no clone a single base away is much larger than it.

The collaborating institutions used their own protocols to collect whole blood in K2EDTA tubes. For TCRbeta analysis, collaborator samples were shipped as frozen whole blood, as isolated PBMCs, or as DNA extracted from either sample type. This TCR derives from a man aged 45-60 years with active COVID-19. The sequence joins TRBV4-3 to TRBJ1-2; confidence is insufficient to name the D gene. The sample taken for sequencing was peripheral blood. In nucleotide form, the sequence is TGCGCCAGCAGCCAAGTAGGGTGGGGAGATAATGGCTACACCTTC. Translated, this is CASSQVGWGDNGYTF.